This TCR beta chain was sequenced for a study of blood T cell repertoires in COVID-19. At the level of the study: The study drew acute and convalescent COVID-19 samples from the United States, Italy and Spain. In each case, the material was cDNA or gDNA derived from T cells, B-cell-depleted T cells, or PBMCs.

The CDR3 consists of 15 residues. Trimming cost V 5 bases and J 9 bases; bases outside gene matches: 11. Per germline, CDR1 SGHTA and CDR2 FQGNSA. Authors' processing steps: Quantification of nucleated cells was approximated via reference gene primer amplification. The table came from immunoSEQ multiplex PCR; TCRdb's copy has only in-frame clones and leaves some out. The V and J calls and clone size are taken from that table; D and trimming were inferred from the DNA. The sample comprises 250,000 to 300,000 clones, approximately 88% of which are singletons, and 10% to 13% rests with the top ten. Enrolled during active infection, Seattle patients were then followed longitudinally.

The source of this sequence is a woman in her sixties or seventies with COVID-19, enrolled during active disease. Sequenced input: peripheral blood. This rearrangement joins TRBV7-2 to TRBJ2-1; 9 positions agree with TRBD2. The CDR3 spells CASSNGGRADLEQFF. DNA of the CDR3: TGTGCCAGCAGCAACGGCGGGAGGGCCGATCTTGAGCAGTTCTTC.